A selection of T cell receptor beta chains follows, all from one sample in a study of radiation and T cells in renal cell carcinoma. Produced via immunoSEQ multiplex PCR; TCRdb's table is partial and in-frame only. The sample shows around 180,000 clones, about 85% of them seen only once. Specimen: blood, collected from a patient whose treatment included radiotherapy and nephrectomy. The receptors shown here come from a woman between 50 and 59 years old with renal cell carcinoma. Both conserved end residues are part of each CDR3. Fields, in order: clone size, V gene, CDR3 protein. Rows give clone size only sometimes, using once, few, many, or a class for an expanded clone.

clone_size: few
v_call: TRBV2
cdr3_aa: CASSRGGYTF

clone_size: .
v_call: TRBV6-6
cdr3_aa: CASSSPGQGNQPQHF

clone_size: .
v_call: TRBV25-1
cdr3_aa: CASSLKGSNEQFF

clone_size: .
v_call: TRBV21-1
cdr3_aa: CASIPFFRNIHSGANVLTF

clone_size: .
v_call: TRBV2
cdr3_aa: CASSYKETQYF

clone_size: .
v_call: TRBV19
cdr3_aa: CASSTSFGSTAAGYTF

clone_size: once
v_call: TRBV5-1
cdr3_aa: CASSLGQGYNQPQHF

clone_size: .
v_call: TRBV4-1
cdr3_aa: CASSQLQGGLGQPQHF

clone_size: .
v_call: TRBV2
cdr3_aa: CASRAEVYTGSNTEAFF

clone_size: few
v_call: TRBV19
cdr3_aa: CASTDGNNQPQHF

clone_size: .
v_call: TRBV19
cdr3_aa: CASSVAAGALGDTQYF

clone_size: .
v_call: TRBV9
cdr3_aa: CASSVVVSTNTGELFF

clone_size: .
v_call: TRBV4-1
cdr3_aa: CASSIQRGGPQETQYF

clone_size: .
v_call: TRBV5-6
cdr3_aa: CASSLDPRAVVGYTF

clone_size: .
v_call: TRBV5-1
cdr3_aa: CASSLISRVSGANVLTF

clone_size: .
v_call: TRBV25-1
cdr3_aa: CASSEPGTGTNEKLFF

clone_size: .
v_call: TRBV5-4
cdr3_aa: CASSLSADYEQYF

clone_size: .
v_call: TRBV6-5
cdr3_aa: CASSRDSYGYTF

clone_size: .
v_call: TRBV29-1
cdr3_aa: CSVDPTGMGINYGYTF

clone_size: .
v_call: TRBV7-2
cdr3_aa: CASSFPPGRQSILYGYTF

clone_size: .
v_call: TRBV5-8
cdr3_aa: CASSLVVRNYGYTF

clone_size: .
v_call: TRBV7-3
cdr3_aa: CASSIHTGELFF

clone_size: .
v_call: TRBV6-1
cdr3_aa: CASSPGQMNTEAFF

clone_size: .
v_call: TRBV30
cdr3_aa: CAWTGQGADSRLYEQYF

clone_size: .
v_call: TRBV6-5
cdr3_aa: CASSSPGRAGEKLFF

clone_size: once
v_call: TRBV6-6
cdr3_aa: CASSYSGPQADTQYF

clone_size: .
v_call: TRBV25-1
cdr3_aa: CASSRQPWDTEAFF

clone_size: .
v_call: TRBV6-1
cdr3_aa: CASSGQTLGEKLFF

clone_size: once
v_call: TRBV6-5
cdr3_aa: CASSGQGALGPQHF

clone_size: .
v_call: TRBV9
cdr3_aa: CASSVGAGTGYTF

clone_size: .
v_call: TRBV14
cdr3_aa: CASSEKTGLLTAYTF

clone_size: .
v_call: TRBV19
cdr3_aa: CASSTGADHYEQYF

clone_size: .
v_call: TRBV11-2
cdr3_aa: CASNRGNSPLHF

clone_size: .
v_call: TRBV7-2
cdr3_aa: CASSLGGQNTYEQYF

clone_size: .
v_call: TRBV2
cdr3_aa: CASRGSSPEQYF

clone_size: .
v_call: TRBV2
cdr3_aa: CASSPLSGGAIDTQYF

clone_size: .
v_call: TRBV7-7
cdr3_aa: CASSLGKNTEAFF

clone_size: .
v_call: TRBV4-1
cdr3_aa: CASSQDEWGLNNQPQHF